Listed below are T cell receptor beta chains from one sample, sequenced in a study. TCRdb re-called the 5' RACE reads through MiXCR, storing one row per CDR3 protein. The table includes some 62,000 distinct CDR3 sequences, about 20% detected once. The sequencing input was memory CD4+ T cells sorted from a lymph node. The receptors derive from a female donor with breast cancer. CDR3s include the opening cysteine and the closing phenylalanine or tryptophan. The D gene is left open where the match is weak. Some rows mark clone size as missing; the rest say once, few, many or name a class of expanded clone.

CDR3 length: 15; V gene: TRBV20-1; D gene: -; clone size: many; J gene: TRBJ2-1; CDR3 protein: CSAPRTGLIYNEQFF; CDR3 DNA: TGCAGTGCTCCTCGAACTGGACTGATCTACAATGAGCAGTTCTTC
CDR3 length: 15; V gene: TRBV6-2/TRBV6-3; D gene: TRBD1; clone size: -; J gene: TRBJ2-4; CDR3 protein: CASSWGTGGGNIQYF; CDR3 DNA: TGTGCCAGCAGTTGGGGGACAGGGGGCGGAAACATTCAGTACTTC
CDR3 length: 20; V gene: TRBV10-3; D gene: TRBD2; clone size: -; J gene: TRBJ2-4; CDR3 protein: CAISQATGLAGEAAKNIQYF; CDR3 DNA: TGTGCCATCAGTCAAGCCACGGGACTAGCGGGAGAGGCGGCCAAAAACATTCAGTACTTC
CDR3 length: 12; V gene: TRBV11-2; D gene: -; clone size: once; J gene: TRBJ2-1; CDR3 protein: CASSLSRETQFF; CDR3 DNA: TGTGCCAGCAGCCTGTCCAGAGAGACCCAGTTCTTC
CDR3 length: 14; V gene: TRBV6-5; D gene: TRBD1; clone size: -; J gene: TRBJ2-7; CDR3 protein: CASSTRDRPYEQYF; CDR3 DNA: TGTGCCAGCAGTACCCGGGACAGGCCCTACGAGCAGTACTTC
CDR3 length: 16; V gene: TRBV9; D gene: -; clone size: -; J gene: TRBJ1-3; CDR3 protein: CASSVAGGNSGNTIYF; CDR3 DNA: TGTGCCAGCAGCGTAGCGGGCGGGAACTCTGGAAACACCATATATTTT
CDR3 length: 14; V gene: TRBV4-1; D gene: -; clone size: many; J gene: TRBJ1-4; CDR3 protein: CASTLRWGNEKLFF; CDR3 DNA: TGCGCCAGCACTCTCAGGTGGGGGAATGAAAAACTGTTTTTT
CDR3 length: 15; V gene: TRBV6-2/TRBV6-3; D gene: TRBD1; clone size: many; J gene: TRBJ1-5; CDR3 protein: CASSWRTGAIQPQHF; CDR3 DNA: TGTGCCAGCAGTTGGCGGACAGGGGCAATTCAGCCCCAGCATTTT
CDR3 length: 13; V gene: TRBV7-3; D gene: -; clone size: few; J gene: TRBJ2-2; CDR3 protein: CASSSKDTGELFF; CDR3 DNA: TGTGCCAGCAGCTCCAAGGACACCGGGGAGCTGTTTTTT
CDR3 length: 15; V gene: TRBV3-1; D gene: -; clone size: many; J gene: TRBJ2-7; CDR3 protein: CASSQVFAGSYEQYF; CDR3 DNA: TGTGCCAGCAGCCAAGTCTTTGCCGGCTCCTACGAGCAGTACTTC
CDR3 length: 16; V gene: TRBV7-8; D gene: -; clone size: few; J gene: TRBJ1-5; CDR3 protein: CASSLESGQINQPQHF; CDR3 DNA: TGTGCCAGCAGCTTAGAGTCCGGACAGATCAATCAGCCCCAGCATTTT
CDR3 length: 15; V gene: TRBV19; D gene: -; clone size: -; J gene: TRBJ2-1; CDR3 protein: CASSRWEWSGNEQFF; CDR3 DNA: TGTGCCAGTAGTAGGTGGGAGTGGAGTGGAAATGAGCAGTTCTTC
CDR3 length: 13; V gene: TRBV6-5; D gene: TRBD1; clone size: few; J gene: TRBJ1-2; CDR3 protein: CASKIPGQPGYTF; CDR3 DNA: TGTGCCAGCAAAATCCCGGGACAGCCCGGCTACACCTTC
CDR3 length: 14; V gene: TRBV7-3; D gene: -; clone size: few; J gene: TRBJ2-2; CDR3 protein: CASSISRGSGELFF; CDR3 DNA: TGTGCCAGCAGCATATCCAGGGGTTCCGGGGAGCTGTTTTTT
CDR3 length: 20; V gene: TRBV27; D gene: TRBD2; clone size: -; J gene: TRBJ2-3; CDR3 protein: CASSKRSGTSGTAHTDTQYF; CDR3 DNA: TGTGCCAGCAGTAAACGCTCCGGGACTAGCGGGACGGCCCACACAGATACGCAGTATTTT
CDR3 length: 14; V gene: TRBV3-1; D gene: -; clone size: few; J gene: TRBJ1-1; CDR3 protein: CASSQAEAQTEAFF; CDR3 DNA: TGTGCCAGCAGCCAAGCGGAGGCTCAGACTGAAGCTTTCTTT
CDR3 length: 11; V gene: TRBV19; D gene: -; clone size: -; J gene: TRBJ1-1; CDR3 protein: CASSLATEAFF; CDR3 DNA: TGTGCCAGTAGTTTAGCCACTGAAGCTTTCTTT
CDR3 length: 15; V gene: TRBV29-1; D gene: TRBD2; clone size: -; J gene: TRBJ2-3; CDR3 protein: CSVVLAGGRTDTQYF; CDR3 DNA: TGCAGCGTCGTCTTAGCGGGAGGGCGCACAGATACGCAGTATTTT
CDR3 length: 13; V gene: TRBV5-6; D gene: -; clone size: -; J gene: TRBJ1-2; CDR3 protein: CASTRLVGYGYTF; CDR3 DNA: TGTGCCAGCACCCGCCTAGTAGGGTATGGCTACACCTTC
CDR3 length: 16; V gene: TRBV24-1; D gene: -; clone size: -; J gene: TRBJ2-3; CDR3 protein: CATSNLHRVGTDTQYF; CDR3 DNA: TGTGCCACCAGTAATTTGCACAGGGTAGGCACAGATACGCAGTATTTT
CDR3 length: 15; V gene: TRBV20-1; D gene: TRBD1; clone size: -; J gene: TRBJ2-7; CDR3 protein: CSALGSSGQAAEQYF; CDR3 DNA: TGCAGTGCCCTAGGATCGTCGGGACAGGCCGCCGAGCAGTACTTC
CDR3 length: 14; V gene: TRBV5-1; D gene: -; clone size: few; J gene: TRBJ2-5; CDR3 protein: CASSLGGAQETQYF; CDR3 DNA: TGCGCCAGCAGCTTGGGTGGGGCCCAAGAGACCCAGTACTTC
CDR3 length: 13; V gene: TRBV6-5; D gene: -; clone size: few; J gene: TRBJ1-1; CDR3 protein: CASINPGRTEAFF; CDR3 DNA: TGTGCCAGCATAAACCCGGGGCGCACTGAAGCTTTCTTT
CDR3 length: 14; V gene: TRBV5-6; D gene: -; clone size: -; J gene: TRBJ1-2; CDR3 protein: CASSLGDVVNGYTF; CDR3 DNA: TGTGCCAGCAGCTTAGGAGATGTGGTTAATGGCTACACCTTC
CDR3 length: 13; V gene: TRBV6-1; D gene: -; clone size: -; J gene: TRBJ1-1; CDR3 protein: CASSTTANTEAFF; CDR3 DNA: TGTGCCAGCAGCACGACAGCGAACACTGAAGCTTTCTTT
CDR3 length: 15; V gene: TRBV5-1; D gene: -; clone size: -; J gene: TRBJ2-2; CDR3 protein: CASSLLDGGSGELFF; CDR3 DNA: TGCGCCAGCAGCTTATTGGACGGCGGATCCGGGGAGCTGTTTTTT
CDR3 length: 16; V gene: TRBV7-2; D gene: TRBD1; clone size: many; J gene: TRBJ2-4; CDR3 protein: CASSRGTVMTKNIQYF; CDR3 DNA: TGTGCCAGCAGCCGAGGGACAGTCATGACCAAAAACATTCAGTACTTC
CDR3 length: 15; V gene: TRBV5-1; D gene: -; clone size: -; J gene: TRBJ1-5; CDR3 protein: CASSPHGQGEQPQHF; CDR3 DNA: TGCGCCAGCAGCCCTCACGGCCAGGGTGAACAGCCCCAGCATTTT
CDR3 length: 12; V gene: TRBV28; D gene: -; clone size: few; J gene: TRBJ2-1; CDR3 protein: CASSFRINEQFF; CDR3 DNA: TGTGCCAGTAGCTTCAGAATCAATGAGCAGTTCTTC
CDR3 length: 13; V gene: TRBV10-3; D gene: TRBD1; clone size: many; J gene: TRBJ1-2; CDR3 protein: CAITPDRGRGYTF; CDR3 DNA: TGTGCCATCACTCCGGACAGGGGGCGAGGCTACACCTTC
CDR3 length: 15; V gene: TRBV4-2; D gene: -; clone size: -; J gene: TRBJ1-3; CDR3 protein: CASSHDLKPGNTICF; CDR3 DNA: TGTGCCAGCAGCCATGACTTGAAACCTGGAAACACCATATGTTTT
CDR3 length: 15; V gene: TRBV5-1; D gene: TRBD1; clone size: few; J gene: TRBJ2-7; CDR3 protein: CASSPAGTDVYEQYF; CDR3 DNA: TGCGCCAGCAGCCCCGCCGGGACAGACGTCTACGAGCAGTACTTC
CDR3 length: 13; V gene: TRBV28; D gene: -; clone size: -; J gene: TRBJ1-4; CDR3 protein: CASSFSINEKPFF; CDR3 DNA: TGTGCCAGCAGTTTCAGTATAAATGAAAAACCGTTTTTT
CDR3 length: 16; V gene: TRBV6-1; D gene: -; clone size: many; J gene: TRBJ1-2; CDR3 protein: CASSLMGASEGYGYTF; CDR3 DNA: TGTGCCAGCAGCCTCATGGGGGCTTCGGAAGGGTATGGCTACACCTTC
CDR3 length: 13; V gene: TRBV12-3/TRBV12-4; D gene: -; clone size: few; J gene: TRBJ1-5; CDR3 protein: CASSSTENQPQHF; CDR3 DNA: TGTGCCAGCAGTTCGACAGAAAATCAGCCCCAGCATTTT
CDR3 length: 13; V gene: TRBV6-5; D gene: -; clone size: many; J gene: TRBJ2-5; CDR3 protein: CASSPNIGETQYF; CDR3 DNA: TGTGCCAGCAGTCCCAACATCGGAGAGACCCAGTACTTC
CDR3 length: 16; V gene: TRBV11-2; D gene: -; clone size: few; J gene: TRBJ1-2; CDR3 protein: CASSQRYRDSGGGYTF; CDR3 DNA: TGTGCCAGCAGCCAGCGATATCGGGACTCTGGGGGTGGCTACACCTTC
CDR3 length: 12; V gene: TRBV6-5; D gene: -; clone size: -; J gene: TRBJ2-2; CDR3 protein: CASSSLTGELFF; CDR3 DNA: TGTGCCAGCAGTTCACTTACCGGGGAGCTGTTTTTT
CDR3 length: 14; V gene: TRBV6-5; D gene: TRBD1; clone size: few; J gene: TRBJ2-7; CDR3 protein: CASSRQGAPYEQYF; CDR3 DNA: TGTGCCAGCAGTAGACAGGGGGCCCCCTACGAGCAGTACTTC
CDR3 length: 15; V gene: TRBV12-3/TRBV12-4; D gene: TRBD2; clone size: few; J gene: TRBJ2-1; CDR3 protein: CASSSTSGGAGEQFF; CDR3 DNA: TGTGCCAGCAGTTCGACTAGCGGGGGGGCAGGAGAGCAGTTCTTC
CDR3 length: 15; V gene: TRBV5-1; D gene: TRBD2; clone size: -; J gene: TRBJ2-1; CDR3 protein: CASSGPGLAGGEQFF; CDR3 DNA: TGCGCCAGCAGCGGGCCGGGACTAGCGGGAGGTGAGCAGTTCTTC
CDR3 length: 17; V gene: TRBV5-1; D gene: TRBD2; clone size: many; J gene: TRBJ2-1; CDR3 protein: CASSPGGLAGGQNEQFF; CDR3 DNA: TGCGCCAGCAGCCCTGGGGGACTAGCGGGGGGCCAGAATGAGCAGTTCTTC
CDR3 length: 16; V gene: TRBV5-1; D gene: -; clone size: few; J gene: TRBJ1-2; CDR3 protein: CASSPIGGSFNYGYTF; CDR3 DNA: TGCGCCAGCAGCCCGATTGGGGGCTCCTTTAACTATGGCTACACCTTC
CDR3 length: 13; V gene: TRBV6-1; D gene: -; clone size: many; J gene: TRBJ1-1; CDR3 protein: CASSTKMNTEAFF; CDR3 DNA: TGTGCCAGCAGCACCAAGATGAACACTGAAGCTTTCTTT